The rows below give T cell receptor beta chains drawn from one sample of a study of shared clonotypes between healthy human individuals. The protocol was immunoSEQ multiplex PCR, while the TCRdb copy is restricted to in-frame clones and leaves out a portion. This repertoire shows roughly 500,000 clones, about 96% found once; its top ten account for about 0.067%. Source material: naive CD4+ T cells sorted from blood. The source of these receptors is a woman aged 30 to 39 in good health. CDR3s leave out the opening cysteine and the closing phenylalanine or tryptophan. Each record gives: CDR3 protein, J gene, V gene.

CDR3aa: ASSSLPGLGPYEQY
j_gene: .
v_gene: TRBV28

CDR3aa: ASSYRGGEKLF
j_gene: TRBJ1-4
v_gene: TRBV6-6

CDR3aa: ASSQPNPRRQGKTEAF
j_gene: TRBJ1-1
v_gene: TRBV23-1

CDR3aa: ASSEQGQGNGGYT
j_gene: TRBJ1-2
v_gene: TRBV2

CDR3aa: ASSSLAGVSYEQY
j_gene: TRBJ2-7
v_gene: TRBV5-1

CDR3aa: ASSFGPNTEAF
j_gene: TRBJ1-1
v_gene: TRBV28

CDR3aa: ASSASGTGFAGYT
j_gene: TRBJ1-2
v_gene: TRBV9

CDR3aa: ASSTGLYNEQF
j_gene: TRBJ2-1
v_gene: TRBV5-1

CDR3aa: AGGRGYEQY
j_gene: TRBJ2-7
v_gene: TRBV28

CDR3aa: ASSPPERSYEQY
j_gene: TRBJ2-7
v_gene: TRBV14

CDR3aa: ASSIGRGMGLSGANVLT
j_gene: TRBJ2-6
v_gene: TRBV19

CDR3aa: SVEDRVYEQF
j_gene: TRBJ2-1
v_gene: TRBV29-1

CDR3aa: ASRAGTSGRAAEQY
j_gene: TRBJ2-7
v_gene: TRBV2

CDR3aa: AISRQGGITEAF
j_gene: TRBJ1-1
v_gene: TRBV10-3

CDR3aa: ASSRSLTGELF
j_gene: TRBJ2-2
v_gene: TRBV5-6

CDR3aa: ASSKDRNNEQF
j_gene: TRBJ2-1
v_gene: TRBV5-1

CDR3aa: ASSMGGRASYEQY
j_gene: TRBJ2-7
v_gene: TRBV28

CDR3aa: ASSLGGRSYNEQF
j_gene: TRBJ2-1
v_gene: TRBV27

CDR3aa: ASSLSLIGGNTIY
j_gene: TRBJ1-3
v_gene: TRBV28

CDR3aa: ASSVLAGKETQY
j_gene: TRBJ2-5
v_gene: TRBV9

CDR3aa: ASSYSSGDYGYT
j_gene: TRBJ1-2
v_gene: TRBV6-5

CDR3aa: ASSLQGRTDTQY
j_gene: TRBJ2-3
v_gene: TRBV28

CDR3aa: ASGDRGNNQPQH
j_gene: TRBJ1-5
v_gene: TRBV6-1

CDR3aa: ATRRGYEGETEAF
j_gene: TRBJ1-1
v_gene: TRBV10-2

CDR3aa: ASSSSSGSGYEQY
j_gene: .
v_gene: TRBV28

CDR3aa: ASSLVPGTDRKNIQY
j_gene: TRBJ2-4
v_gene: TRBV5-1

CDR3aa: ASSIQGQSYEQY
j_gene: TRBJ2-7
v_gene: TRBV19